This paragraph covers one T cell receptor (beta chain) sequence. These data originate in a study of shared clonotypes between healthy human individuals. Measured with immunoSEQ multiplex PCR; TCRdb has only the in-frame clones, and not every one. The data contain about 490,000 clones, roughly 80% of them seen just once; the ten biggest clones take up around 11%. Input material: PBMCs. This clonotype originated in a middle-aged woman in good health. Some clones in this sample may be carry-over from other donors' samples.

CDR3 DNA sequence: TGTGCAAGTCGCGTCCTGAGGGGGCCGAAAGTGATTAATGGTAGTTATGGCTACACCTTC. Encoded protein: CASRVLRGPKVINGSYGYTF. J is TRBJ1-2 and V is TRBV12-2; TRBD1, the table's D call, lacks a check against the DNA. TRBV12-2 is an annotated pseudogene. This CDR3 comprises 20 residues.